This T cell receptor beta chain was observed in a study of blood T cell repertoires in COVID-19. Looking at the study overall: There were acute and convalescent COVID-19 samples, and they came from the United States, Italy and Spain. The analysed material was cDNA or gDNA that came from T cells, B-cell-depleted T cells, or PBMCs.

Study processing details: Reference gene primer amplification in the assay estimated nucleated cell counts. Clones were read by immunoSEQ multiplex PCR, and TCRdb kept only the in-frame ones, dropping some. V and J calls and clone size are as listed in that table; D and trimming were resolved from the DNA. The data show tens of thousands of clones, with about 86% seen just once and about 7% held by the top ten. Trimming removed 1 base from V and 6 bases from J; junction bases left unmatched: 8. Germline V gene sequence: CDR1 SQVTM, CDR2 ANQGSEA. The CDR3 extends over 15 amino acids. The chain couples TRBV29-1 to TRBJ2-3, with TRBD2 matching over 9 bases. The sequenced material came from peripheral blood. This receptor was identified in a man over 45 with active COVID-19. CDR3 in DNA: TGCAGCGTTGAAGGGCTAGCGGGACAAATGGATACGCAGTATTTT. Translation gives CSVEGLAGQMDTQYF.